The source of this TCR beta chain is a study of untreated major depressive disorder. General study findings and limits: Compared with controls, depressed patients showed more TRBV05-01 (Vbeta 5.1) usage in CD4+ T cells.

Each donor gave approximately 30 ml of EDTA blood. Of note for this clone: The antigen remains unidentified.

Generated by immunoSEQ multiplex PCR, the TCRdb table keeps only in-frame clones and is missing some. The sample contains approximately 25,000 clones, roughly nine tenths of which appear only once. V was shortened by 4 bases and J by 2 bases, with 18 bases between the two germline ends. CDR1 and CDR2 (germline): SGHNT, YYREEE (reference sequence). The CDR3 runs to 16 residues. Source material: CD4+ T cells from PBMCs. This chain connects TRBV5-4 to TRBJ1-2; a weak D match, TRBD1 (5 bases). The sequence derives from a woman between 25 and 40 years old with major depressive disorder. The CDR3 region is CASSDAPGPKNYGYTF. Here the CDR3 DNA reads TGTGCCAGCAGCGATGCTCCGGGACCCAAAAACTATGGCTACACCTTC.